These 13 T cell receptor beta chains share one sample of origin, sequenced in a study of shared clonotypes between healthy human individuals. Profiling relied on immunoSEQ multiplex PCR, and the TCRdb table lists in-frame clones only, not all of them. The sample contains 2,500,000 or so clones, less than 95% of which appear only once. The sequenced sample consisted of naive CD4+ T cells from PBMCs. Subset given: CD45RA+ positively selected. These receptors came from a young man in good health. Some clones in this sample may be carry-over from other donors' samples.

The chain carries TRBV5-3 and TRBJ1-3, with unresolved D. TRBV5-3 is marked as an open reading frame, function uncertain. The CDR3 runs 14 residues. Trimming cost V 10 bases and J 2 bases, with 16 bases left between them. The CDR3 DNA sequence: TGTGCCTGTCGCTCGGGGTTTCCTGGAAACACCATATATTTT. Translation: CACRSGFPGNTIYF.

This clone has a handful of counts. The gene calls are TRBV2 and TRBJ2-7, with 8 bases fitting TRBD1. Per the germline V gene, CDR1 is SNHLY and CDR2 is FYNNEI. Trimming cost V 3 bases and J 4 bases; bases outside gene matches: 5. This CDR3 spans 14 amino acids. In DNA form, the CDR3 reads TGTGCCAGCAGTGAGTCAGGGGGCAGATACGAGCAGTACTTC. Encoded protein: CASSESGGRYEQYF.

This chain connects TRBV10-3 to TRBJ1-3; 9 bases line up with TRBD1. There are 17 residues in the CDR3. The V segment lost 4 bases and the J segment 2 bases; nucleotides outside the gene matches: 9. Germline V gives CDR1 ENHRY, CDR2 SYGVKD. The CDR3 DNA follows: TGTGCCATCAGTGCTGGGACAGGGCTACCCACTGGAAACACCATATATTTT. Translation gives CAISAGTGLPTGNTIYF.

This sequence joins TRBV27 and TRBJ1-2; D possibly corresponds to TRBD1 (6 bases). Trimming removed 3 bases at V and 3 bases at J, with 8 bases between. The CDR3 extends over 13 amino acids. Looked up from germline, CDR1 is MNHEY and CDR2 is SMNVEV (reference sequence). The CDR3 DNA sequence: TGTGCCAGCAGTTTCAGGACAGACTATGGCTACACCTTC. Translating gives CASSFRTDYGYTF.

This clone was recorded only once. The chain links TRBV7-8 to TRBJ2-2; D gene uncertain. The ends were cut back, 1 base at V and 0 bases at J, with 9 bases in the middle. CDR3 length equals 16 residues. CDR1 and CDR2 (germline): SGHVS, FQNEAQ. DNA for the CDR3: TGTGCCAGCAGCTTAGGGGTAGGACCGAACACCGGGGAGCTGTTTTTT. Encoded protein: CASSLGVGPNTGELFF.

This sequence joins TRBV5-1 and TRBJ2-1; D may be TRBD2 (5 bases). V was pared by 4 bases and J by 0 bases, with 17 bases between. This CDR3 is built from 17 residues. From germline, CDR1 is SGHRS and CDR2 YFSETQ. CDR3 sequence (DNA): TGCGCCAGCAGCCTCTGGCGAGCGGTAAGCTCCTACAATGAGCAGTTCTTC. Translation: CASSLWRAVSSYNEQFF.

The chain joins TRBV7-6 to TRBJ2-1; 7 bases align to TRBD2. Germline V CDR1 and CDR2: SGHVS, FNYEAQ. The junction had 11 bases not matched to a gene; V was cut back by 5 bases and J by 4 bases. The CDR3 is 16 residues long. This CDR3 reads CASSAIAGTTYNEQFF. The CDR3, as DNA: TGTGCCAGCAGCGCGATTGCCGGGACTACGTACAATGAGCAGTTCTTC.

The rearrangement uses TRBV7-3 and TRBJ1-1; D possibly corresponds to TRBD1 (5 bases). V dropped 5 bases and J dropped 1 base, with 14 bases sitting between them. The germline V gene encodes CDR1 SGHTA and CDR2 FQGTGA. CDR3 length equals 15 residues. In DNA, the CDR3 is TGTGCCAGCAGCCCAAATGGGGGGAAGAACACTGAAGCTTTCTTT. This translates into CASSPNGGKNTEAFF.

V gene TRBV30 combines with J gene TRBJ2-3; D unresolved. The V end was cut by 1 base, the J end by 4 bases, with 6 bases between. This CDR3 has 12 residues. The germline V gene has CDR1 GTSNPN and CDR2 SVGIG (reference sequence). CDR3 DNA sequence: TGTGCCTGGAGTGCCGTCGCAGATACGCAGTATTTT. Translation: CAWSAVADTQYF.

The chain couples TRBV5-6 to TRBJ2-7; D is ambiguous. The germline V and J ends were trimmed by 1 base and 3 bases, with 8 bases remaining between them. Per germline, CDR1 SGHDT and CDR2 YYEEEE. The CDR3 has 13 amino acids. For the CDR3, the DNA is TGTGCCAGCAGCTTGCGAATAATCTACGAGCAGTACTTC. Its translation is CASSLRIIYEQYF.

V and J are TRBV30 and TRBJ2-5; a possible D gene is TRBD2 (6 bases). V was trimmed by 2 bases and J by 2 bases, leaving 12 bases between them. The CDR3 sequence is 14 residues long. Germline V CDR1 and CDR2: GTSNPN, SVGIG (reference sequence). For the CDR3, the DNA is TGTGCCTGGAGTACCGGGAGACTACAAGAGACCCAGTACTTC. Residues: CAWSTGRLQETQYF.

The V and J genes are TRBV27 and TRBJ1-2; D gene ambiguous. Per the germline V gene, CDR1 is MNHEY and CDR2 is SMNVEV (reference sequence). The length of the CDR3 is 16 residues. Trimming removed 0 bases at V and 8 bases at J, with 19 bases between. CDR3 coding DNA: TGTGCCAGCAGTTTATCCGGCGGAATAGCAGTAGGGGGCTACACCTTC. Translation: CASSLSGGIAVGGYTF.

The chain uses TRBV19 and TRBJ2-5, with 9 bases fitting TRBD1. V gave up 2 bases and J gave up 4 bases; unmatched junction bases: 2. Germline assignment: CDR1 LNHDA and CDR2 SQIVND (reference sequence). The CDR3 is 14 residues long. CDR3 in amino acids: CASSITGGGETQYF. CDR3 nucleotide sequence: TGTGCCAGTAGTATAACAGGGGGCGGAGAGACCCAGTACTTC.